These T cell receptor beta chains were read from a single sample in a study of blood T cell repertoires in COVID-19. Assay: immunoSEQ multiplex PCR; the TCRdb copy retains only in-frame clones and omits some. The sample has just over 150,000 clones, over 80% seen once. Sequenced sample: peripheral blood. The source is a woman between 45 and 65 years old with acute or convalescent COVID-19. CDR3s include the opening cysteine and the closing phenylalanine or tryptophan. D genes are given only for firm matches. Part of the rows lack a size; the others show once, few, many or a class for expanded clones.

d_gene: .
v_gene: TRBV2
len: 14
j_gene: TRBJ2-7
abundance: .
CDR3nt: TGTGCCAGCAGATCCCCGGCAGGGTTTTACGAGCAGTACTTC
CDR3aa: CASRSPAGFYEQYF

d_gene: .
v_gene: TRBV28
len: 15
j_gene: TRBJ2-2
abundance: .
CDR3nt: TGTGCCAGCAGGGCCGGGGGGCTGACCACCGGGGAGCTGTTTTTT
CDR3aa: CASRAGGLTTGELFF

d_gene: .
v_gene: TRBV6-5
len: 15
j_gene: TRBJ2-2
abundance: .
CDR3nt: TGTGCCAGCAGCGTAGACAGGACTCTCACCGGGGAGCTGTTTTTT
CDR3aa: CASSVDRTLTGELFF

d_gene: .
v_gene: TRBV28
len: 13
j_gene: TRBJ1-1
abundance: .
CDR3nt: TGTGCCAGCAGTTCCCTGAGGAACACTGAAGCTTTCTTT
CDR3aa: CASSSLRNTEAFF

d_gene: TRBD1
v_gene: TRBV5-4
len: 14
j_gene: TRBJ2-5
abundance: .
CDR3nt: TGTGCCAGCAGCTTGAGAGGGGGCGAAGAGACCCAGTACTTC
CDR3aa: CASSLRGGEETQYF

d_gene: .
v_gene: TRBV24-1
len: 14
j_gene: TRBJ1-2
abundance: .
CDR3nt: TGTGCCACCAGTGATTTAGGCAGGGCCGATGGCTACACCTTC
CDR3aa: CATSDLGRADGYTF

d_gene: TRBD1
v_gene: TRBV9
len: 14
j_gene: TRBJ1-5
abundance: .
CDR3nt: TGTGCCAGCAGCGCCTCCGGGACAGGGGAGCCCCAGCATTTT
CDR3aa: CASSASGTGEPQHF

d_gene: TRBD2
v_gene: TRBV15
len: 15
j_gene: TRBJ2-5
abundance: .
CDR3nt: TGTGCCACCAGAGGCCGGGGGGGGGCGCCTGAGACCCAGTACTTC
CDR3aa: CATRGRGGAPETQYF

d_gene: .
v_gene: TRBV7-8
len: 15
j_gene: TRBJ1-4
abundance: .
CDR3nt: TGTGCCAGCAGCTTAGAAGGCAGGGCGTACGAAAAACTGTTTTTT
CDR3aa: CASSLEGRAYEKLFF

d_gene: .
v_gene: TRBV19
len: 13
j_gene: TRBJ1-3
abundance: .
CDR3nt: TGTGCCAGTAGAAGGGGCCCGGGAAACACCATATATTTT
CDR3aa: CASRRGPGNTIYF

d_gene: .
v_gene: TRBV15
len: 16
j_gene: TRBJ1-4
abundance: .
CDR3nt: TGTGCCACCAGCACCCCAGACGACTTTCCGTATGAAAAACTGTTTTTT
CDR3aa: CATSTPDDFPYEKLFF

d_gene: TRBD2
v_gene: TRBV7-2
len: 12
j_gene: TRBJ2-7
abundance: once
CDR3nt: TGTGCCAGCAACTTTGGGGGGGGAGAGCAGTACTTC
CDR3aa: CASNFGGGEQYF

d_gene: TRBD1
v_gene: TRBV2
len: 13
j_gene: TRBJ1-6
abundance: .
CDR3nt: TGTGCCAGCTACAGGGGAAGTAATTCACCCCTCCACTTT
CDR3aa: CASYRGSNSPLHF

d_gene: TRBD1
v_gene: TRBV6-4
len: 16
j_gene: TRBJ2-3
abundance: .
CDR3nt: TGTGCCAGCAGTGACTCTTGGGACAGGGGACCAGATACGCAGTATTTT
CDR3aa: CASSDSWDRGPDTQYF

d_gene: .
v_gene: TRBV5-1
len: 15
j_gene: TRBJ1-2
abundance: .
CDR3nt: TGCGCCAGCAGCTTGGTAACCGGAGGGGACTATGGCTACACCTTC
CDR3aa: CASSLVTGGDYGYTF

d_gene: TRBD1
v_gene: TRBV19
len: 14
j_gene: TRBJ1-1
abundance: once
CDR3nt: TGTGCCAGCAGACAGGGGGCCATGAACACTGAAGCTTTCTTT
CDR3aa: CASRQGAMNTEAFF

d_gene: TRBD1
v_gene: TRBV27
len: 14
j_gene: TRBJ1-6
abundance: few
CDR3nt: TGTGCCAGCAGTCGACAGGGGGCTAGTCCACCCCTCCACTTT
CDR3aa: CASSRQGASPPLHF

d_gene: .
v_gene: TRBV19
len: 16
j_gene: TRBJ2-7
abundance: .
CDR3nt: TGTGCCAGTAGTATTAGCCCCACCCCGCCGGCCTACGAGCAGTACTTC
CDR3aa: CASSISPTPPAYEQYF

d_gene: .
v_gene: TRBV14
len: 13
j_gene: TRBJ1-2
abundance: .
CDR3nt: TGTGCCAGCAGCCAAGTGCAGTTCTATGGCTACACCTTC
CDR3aa: CASSQVQFYGYTF

d_gene: .
v_gene: TRBV2
len: 11
j_gene: TRBJ1-1
abundance: .
CDR3nt: TGTGCCAGCCGGGAGAACACTGAAGCTTTCTTT
CDR3aa: CASRENTEAFF

d_gene: .
v_gene: TRBV4-1
len: 16
j_gene: TRBJ1-4
abundance: .
CDR3nt: TGCGCCAGCAGCCAAACCCGGAGGGGCAAAGATGAAAAACTGTTTTTT
CDR3aa: CASSQTRRGKDEKLFF

d_gene: TRBD1
v_gene: TRBV11-1
len: 15
j_gene: TRBJ1-6
abundance: few
CDR3nt: TGTGCCAGCAGCACCCTAGACAGGGTAGATTCACCCCTCCACTTT
CDR3aa: CASSTLDRVDSPLHF

d_gene: .
v_gene: TRBV5-6
len: 15
j_gene: TRBJ2-6
abundance: .
CDR3nt: TGTGCCAGCAGCTTGCTCAGCTCTGGGGCCAACGTCCTGACTTTC
CDR3aa: CASSLLSSGANVLTF

d_gene: .
v_gene: TRBV5-1
len: 14
j_gene: TRBJ2-6
abundance: .
CDR3nt: TGCGCCAGCAGCCCGGTAGCGGGGGCCAACGTCCTGACTTTC
CDR3aa: CASSPVAGANVLTF

d_gene: .
v_gene: TRBV19
len: 15
j_gene: TRBJ1-6
abundance: .
CDR3nt: TGTGCCAGTAGTTATATTGACAGGAGTAATTCACCCCTCCACTTT
CDR3aa: CASSYIDRSNSPLHF

d_gene: TRBD1
v_gene: TRBV29-1
len: 13
j_gene: TRBJ1-3
abundance: .
CDR3nt: TGCAGCGGGGCCTGGAGGGGGCGAAACACCATATATTTT
CDR3aa: CSGAWRGRNTIYF

d_gene: .
v_gene: TRBV2
len: 15
j_gene: TRBJ1-5
abundance: .
CDR3nt: TGTGCCAGCAGGCGAACAGTCTATAGCAATCAGCCCCAGCATTTT
CDR3aa: CASRRTVYSNQPQHF

d_gene: .
v_gene: TRBV6-5
len: 14
j_gene: TRBJ1-2
abundance: .
CDR3nt: TGTGCCGTACAAGACAGGATCGGAGCCTATGGCTACACCTTC
CDR3aa: CAVQDRIGAYGYTF

d_gene: TRBD1
v_gene: TRBV19
len: 18
j_gene: TRBJ1-4
abundance: .
CDR3nt: TGTGCCAGTAGTATGCGGGGACAGGGGGGCCGGTTGGATGAAAAACTGTTTTTT
CDR3aa: CASSMRGQGGRLDEKLFF

d_gene: TRBD2
v_gene: TRBV11-2
len: 14
j_gene: TRBJ2-1
abundance: .
CDR3nt: TGTGCCAGCAGCTTAGGGCTAGCGGCCCAAGGGCAGTTCTTC
CDR3aa: CASSLGLAAQGQFF

d_gene: TRBD2
v_gene: TRBV7-8
len: 16
j_gene: TRBJ2-5
abundance: .
CDR3nt: TGTGCCAGCAGCTTAGAGATATCTAGCGGCCAAGAGACCCAGTACTTC
CDR3aa: CASSLEISSGQETQYF

d_gene: TRBD2
v_gene: TRBV5-5
len: 13
j_gene: TRBJ2-7
abundance: .
CDR3nt: TGTGCCAGCACCCTCGGGGGGACTTACGAGCAGTACTTC
CDR3aa: CASTLGGTYEQYF

d_gene: TRBD2
v_gene: TRBV7-9
len: 15
j_gene: TRBJ2-2
abundance: .
CDR3nt: TGTGCCAGCAGCGGGGGACTAGCAGGCACCGGGGAGCTGTTTTTT
CDR3aa: CASSGGLAGTGELFF

d_gene: TRBD1
v_gene: TRBV18
len: 16
j_gene: TRBJ1-2
abundance: .
CDR3nt: TGTGCCAGCCGTGCCAAGTCAGGGGGGAAGGAAAATGGCTACACCTTC
CDR3aa: CASRAKSGGKENGYTF

d_gene: TRBD1
v_gene: TRBV6-2/TRBV6-3
len: 15
j_gene: TRBJ2-1
abundance: .
CDR3nt: TGTGCCAGCAGTTCCCAGGGGGTCGTCTACAATGAGCAGTTCTTC
CDR3aa: CASSSQGVVYNEQFF

d_gene: .
v_gene: TRBV7-9
len: 13
j_gene: TRBJ1-2
abundance: .
CDR3nt: TGTGCCAGCAGCTTCCAGGGTATCGATGGCTACACCTTC
CDR3aa: CASSFQGIDGYTF

d_gene: TRBD1
v_gene: TRBV6-6
len: 15
j_gene: TRBJ1-6
abundance: .
CDR3nt: TGTGCCAGCAGAATGGACAGGGAAAGGTCTTCACCCCTCCACTTT
CDR3aa: CASRMDRERSSPLHF

d_gene: TRBD1
v_gene: TRBV19
len: 14
j_gene: TRBJ1-1
abundance: .
CDR3nt: TGTGCCAGTAGAGTCCGGGACAGGGGCGCTGAAGCTTTCTTT
CDR3aa: CASRVRDRGAEAFF

d_gene: TRBD2
v_gene: TRBV4-1
len: 15
j_gene: TRBJ2-5
abundance: .
CDR3nt: TGCGCCAGCAGCCAAGACGGACTAGCGGCCGAGACCCAGTACTTC
CDR3aa: CASSQDGLAAETQYF

d_gene: TRBD1
v_gene: TRBV15
len: 13
j_gene: TRBJ1-1
abundance: .
CDR3nt: TGTGCCACCAGCATGACAGGGACCACTGAAGCTTTCTTT
CDR3aa: CATSMTGTTEAFF

d_gene: TRBD1
v_gene: TRBV28
len: 12
j_gene: TRBJ1-2
abundance: .
CDR3nt: TGTGCCAGCAGTTGGGACAGAGAGGGCTACACCTTC
CDR3aa: CASSWDREGYTF

d_gene: .
v_gene: TRBV18
len: 15
j_gene: TRBJ1-1
abundance: .
CDR3nt: TGTGCCAGCTCACCACCGATGAAGCCGGGGACTGAAGCTTTCTTT
CDR3aa: CASSPPMKPGTEAFF

d_gene: TRBD2
v_gene: TRBV7-8
len: 16
j_gene: TRBJ2-1
abundance: .
CDR3nt: TGTGCCAGCAGCTTACAACGGGGGGGCTCCTACAATGAGCAGTTCTTC
CDR3aa: CASSLQRGGSYNEQFF

d_gene: .
v_gene: TRBV7-2
len: 15
j_gene: TRBJ2-3
abundance: .
CDR3nt: TGTGCCAGCAGCTTGGAGGACAGTTCCACAGATACGCAGTATTTT
CDR3aa: CASSLEDSSTDTQYF

d_gene: TRBD2
v_gene: TRBV30
len: 14
j_gene: TRBJ2-3
abundance: .
CDR3nt: TGTGCCTGGAGTGGGGGGGGTTTCACAGATACGCAGTATTTT
CDR3aa: CAWSGGGFTDTQYF

d_gene: .
v_gene: TRBV5-6
len: 16
j_gene: TRBJ1-3
abundance: .
CDR3nt: TGTGCCAGCAGCCTGCGGATTGGGGACAACAGAAACACCATATATTTT
CDR3aa: CASSLRIGDNRNTIYF

d_gene: .
v_gene: TRBV14
len: 17
j_gene: TRBJ2-1
abundance: .
CDR3nt: TGTGCCAGCAGCCAAGGCAAAGTCCCCAGGGACTACAATGAGCAGTTCTTC
CDR3aa: CASSQGKVPRDYNEQFF

d_gene: TRBD2
v_gene: TRBV3-1/TRBV3-2
len: 16
j_gene: TRBJ2-1
abundance: .
CDR3nt: TGTGCCAGCAGCTCCGGACTAGCAGGGACCTACAATGAGCAGTTCTTC
CDR3aa: CASSSGLAGTYNEQFF

d_gene: .
v_gene: TRBV9
len: 14
j_gene: TRBJ1-6
abundance: once
CDR3nt: TGTGCCAGCAGCGAACGGGGAGGGAATTCACCCCTCCACTTT
CDR3aa: CASSERGGNSPLHF

d_gene: TRBD1
v_gene: TRBV11-3
len: 15
j_gene: TRBJ2-3
abundance: .
CDR3nt: TGTGCCAGCAGCCTAGGACAGGGCCGTACAGATACGCAGTATTTT
CDR3aa: CASSLGQGRTDTQYF

d_gene: .
v_gene: TRBV7-2
len: 14
j_gene: TRBJ2-1
abundance: .
CDR3nt: TGTGCCAGCAGCGGGCAGGGGACCTACAATGAGCAGTTCTTC
CDR3aa: CASSGQGTYNEQFF

d_gene: TRBD1
v_gene: TRBV7-9
len: 15
j_gene: TRBJ1-1
abundance: .
CDR3nt: TGTGCCAGCAGCTTAGTGGGGACAGCGTCCTTTGAAGCTTTCTTT
CDR3aa: CASSLVGTASFEAFF

d_gene: TRBD1
v_gene: TRBV19
len: 20
j_gene: TRBJ2-4
abundance: .
CDR3nt: TGTGCCAGTATATGGGCACGGCGGGACAGGGGGCTTGGGGCCAAAAACATTCAGTACTTC
CDR3aa: CASIWARRDRGLGAKNIQYF

d_gene: .
v_gene: TRBV10-2
len: 14
j_gene: TRBJ1-2
abundance: .
CDR3nt: TGCGCCAGCAGGAGTGGACAGCGTAACTATGGCTACACCTTC
CDR3aa: CASRSGQRNYGYTF

d_gene: .
v_gene: TRBV4-1
len: 12
j_gene: TRBJ2-1
abundance: .
CDR3nt: TGCGCCAGCAGCCGAGCGTACAATGAGCAGTTCTTC
CDR3aa: CASSRAYNEQFF

d_gene: .
v_gene: TRBV7-8
len: 13
j_gene: TRBJ2-7
abundance: .
CDR3nt: TGTGCCAGCAGCCCCTCTTCTATTTACGAGCAGTACTTC
CDR3aa: CASSPSSIYEQYF

d_gene: .
v_gene: TRBV9
len: 13
j_gene: TRBJ1-2
abundance: few
CDR3nt: TGTGCCAGCAGCGTCAGGATTAACTATGGCTACACCTTC
CDR3aa: CASSVRINYGYTF

d_gene: TRBD1
v_gene: TRBV19
len: 14
j_gene: TRBJ1-4
abundance: .
CDR3nt: TGTGCCAGTAGTGGGACAGCGACTAATGAAAAACTGTTTTTT
CDR3aa: CASSGTATNEKLFF

d_gene: TRBD2
v_gene: TRBV30
len: 15
j_gene: TRBJ2-1
abundance: once
CDR3nt: TGTGCCTGGTCGTCGGGGGGGGCGGGTCACAATGAGCAGTTCTTC
CDR3aa: CAWSSGGAGHNEQFF

d_gene: .
v_gene: TRBV14
len: 12
j_gene: TRBJ2-7
abundance: .
CDR3nt: TGTGCCAGCAGCCAATGGAGTTACGAGCAGTACTTC
CDR3aa: CASSQWSYEQYF